This TCR beta chain was sequenced in a study of T-cell reconstitution after alpha-beta-depleted transplantation in children. The library targeted TCRbeta and was prepared with unique molecular identifiers. Using its own MiXCR run on the PCR reads, TCRdb lists one record per CDR3 protein. The sample carries about 340,000 distinct CDR3 sequences, 13% recorded once. This clonotype was recorded many times. Trimming cost V 2 bases and J 7 bases, with 6 bases left between them. The CDR3 is 12 amino acids. The V gene's germline CDR1 is MNHEY and CDR2 SVGAGI. The chain links TRBV6-5 to TRBJ2-1; no definite D call. Sequenced here: PBMCs, sampled from the stem cell graft. This sequence originates from a human donor who donated a stem cell graft to a child with Fanconi anemia. CDR3 sequence reads: CASSYGYNEQFF. CDR3 DNA: TGTGCCAGCAGTTACGGATATAATGAGCAGTTCTTC.